The following is a T cell receptor beta chain sequence with its context. The CDR3 length is 14 residues. Germline V gene data show CDR1 as SGDLS and CDR2 as YYNGEE. Trimming stripped 3 bases from V and 15 bases from J, with 22 bases between. Original processing methods: For nucleated cells, counts were estimated from reference gene primer amplification. Profiled with immunoSEQ multiplex PCR; TCRdb holds only in-frame clones, not every one. V and J calls and clone size are given by that table; D and trimming were obtained from the DNA. This table has approximately 37,000 clones, 70% to 90% appearing once. This entry comes from a study of blood T cell repertoires in COVID-19. Study at large: Samples came from the United States, Italy and Spain, spanning acute and convalescent COVID-19. From T cells, B-cell-depleted T cells, or PBMCs came the material, which was cDNA or gDNA.

This TCR was recovered from a man aged 35 to 55 with active COVID-19. The chain combines TRBV9 with TRBJ2-1; D gene unclear. Sequences were obtained from peripheral blood. The chain's CDR3 is CASSAPLAPPGSFF. Written as DNA, the CDR3 is TGTGCCAGCAGCGCCCCCTTGGCGCCGCCCGGGTCGTTCTTC.